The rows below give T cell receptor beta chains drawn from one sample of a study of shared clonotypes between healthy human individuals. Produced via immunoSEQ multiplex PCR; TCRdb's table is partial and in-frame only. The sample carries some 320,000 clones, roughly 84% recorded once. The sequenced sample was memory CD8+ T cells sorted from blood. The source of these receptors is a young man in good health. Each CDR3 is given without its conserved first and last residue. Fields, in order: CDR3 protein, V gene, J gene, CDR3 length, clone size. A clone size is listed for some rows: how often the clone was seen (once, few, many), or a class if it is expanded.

CDR3aa: ASSQGGGNGYT
v_gene: TRBV4-2
j_gene: TRBJ1-2
len: 11
abundance: NA

CDR3aa: ASSTWTDENTEAF
v_gene: TRBV7-9
j_gene: TRBJ1-1
len: 13
abundance: NA

CDR3aa: ASSPNIGENTEAF
v_gene: TRBV7-9
j_gene: TRBJ1-1
len: 13
abundance: once

CDR3aa: ASSFHAGEGKNTQY
v_gene: TRBV7-8
j_gene: TRBJ2-3
len: 14
abundance: NA

CDR3aa: ASTKTSGARETQY
v_gene: TRBV6-1
j_gene: TRBJ2-5
len: 13
abundance: NA

CDR3aa: ASTDTGKETQY
v_gene: TRBV5-4
j_gene: TRBJ2-5
len: 11
abundance: NA

CDR3aa: ASAGPTGYNEQF
v_gene: TRBV2
j_gene: TRBJ2-1
len: 12
abundance: NA

CDR3aa: ASSPCAASPGTIY
v_gene: TRBV9
j_gene: TRBJ1-3
len: 13
abundance: once

CDR3aa: ASTPWEGSGNTIY
v_gene: TRBV4-1
j_gene: TRBJ1-3
len: 13
abundance: NA

CDR3aa: ASSLRGGSDEQY
v_gene: TRBV4-3
j_gene: TRBJ2-7
len: 12
abundance: NA

CDR3aa: ASSLTDALSIDT
v_gene: TRBV5-6
j_gene: TRBJ1-2
len: 12
abundance: NA

CDR3aa: ASSFGRPGELF
v_gene: TRBV5-6
j_gene: TRBJ2-2
len: 11
abundance: NA

CDR3aa: ASSIMEEEMNTEAF
v_gene: TRBV19
j_gene: TRBJ1-1
len: 14
abundance: NA

CDR3aa: ASSSLRTSGRSYEQY
v_gene: TRBV5-1
j_gene: TRBJ2-7
len: 15
abundance: once

CDR3aa: ASSSRGRDEQY
v_gene: TRBV7-9
j_gene: TRBJ2-7
len: 11
abundance: NA

CDR3aa: ASSLEAGYPSPWYQETQY
v_gene: TRBV5-1
j_gene: TRBJ2-5
len: 18
abundance: NA

CDR3aa: ASSEYSRPSTDTQY
v_gene: TRBV6-4
j_gene: TRBJ2-3
len: 14
abundance: NA

CDR3aa: ASSERRVLGGGQGYT
v_gene: TRBV6-1
j_gene: TRBJ1-2
len: 15
abundance: many

CDR3aa: ASSQDRLDKKAYNEQF
v_gene: TRBV4-1
j_gene: TRBJ2-1
len: 16
abundance: NA

CDR3aa: ASSPRTAQAGEQY
v_gene: TRBV9
j_gene: TRBJ2-7
len: 13
abundance: NA

CDR3aa: ASRLQGAIGINEQF
v_gene: TRBV5-1
j_gene: TRBJ2-1
len: 14
abundance: NA

CDR3aa: ASSPLPWVVGNEKLF
v_gene: TRBV5-1
j_gene: TRBJ1-4
len: 15
abundance: NA